The 6 T cell receptor beta chains listed next were all sequenced from one sample in a study of tumor and adjacent non-tumor tissue in lung cancer. Three rounds of nested PCR, following a modified ARM-PCR protocol, produced the TCRbeta library. TCRdb reprocessed the multiplex PCR reads via MiXCR and lists one record per CDR3 protein. The table lists roughly 67,000 distinct CDR3 sequences, 50% to 60% of them singletons. No cell sorting was done before RNA was extracted from the tissue. The sample consisted of lung tumor tissue. Source of these receptors: a man in his fifties or sixties with non-small cell lung cancer.

A note on this clonotype: A read error may explain this, as a much larger clone is one base away. The CDR3: CASSATDRVKVGYERYF. CDR3 sequence (DNA): TGCGCCAGCAGTGCGACCGACAGGGTAAAGGTTGGGTACGAGCGGTACTTC. The V and J genes are TRBV10-2 and TRBJ2-7; TRBD1 agrees at 7 bases. Germline V CDR1 and CDR2: WSHSY, SAAADI. The length of the CDR3 is 17 residues.

This clonotype occurred once. This chain links TRBV11-1 with TRBJ1-1; weak D call: TRBD1 (5 bases). The V gene lost 5 bases and the J gene lost 5 bases, with 15 bases spanning the gap. There are 14 residues in the CDR3. Germline CDR1 SGHAT, CDR2 FQDESV (reference sequence). CDR3 bases: TGTGCCAGCAGCCCCAATATCAGGGCTACTGAAGCTTTCTTT. Translated, it gives CASSPNIRATEAFF.

About this clonotype: A much larger clone lies a single base off, so this may be a read error. The rearrangement uses TRBV28 and TRBJ2-3; D unresolved. The germline V gene has CDR1 MDHEN and CDR2 SYDVKM. This CDR3 is built from 15 residues. Written as DNA, the CDR3 is TGTGCCAGCAGTCCTTTAGTTAGAAGCACAGATACGCGGTATTTT. Protein sequence: CASSPLVRSTDTRYF.

A word on this clonotype: This may be a read error, as it is one base from a much larger clone. The J gene is TRBJ2-5, the V gene TRBV28; D is perhaps TRBD1 (5 bases). V lost 2 bases, J lost 5 bases, and 12 bases lay in between. The CDR3 totals 14 residues. CDR1 and CDR2 from the germline V gene are MDHEN and SYDVKM. CDR3: CASSLQGHLETQYF. CDR3 nucleotides: TGTGCCAGCAGTTTACAGGGCCATCTGGAGACCCAGTACTTC. Using reference TRBV28 and TRBJ2-5 for the parts outside the CDR3, the full variable domain is DVKVTQSSRYLVKRTGEKVFLECVQDMDHENMFWYRQDPGLGLRLIYFSYDVKMKEKGDIPEGYSVSREKKERFSLILESASTNQTSMYLCASSLQGHLETQYFGPGTRLLVL.

This clonotype was seen ten or more times. The chain couples TRBV14 to TRBJ2-3; a weak D match, TRBD2 (7 bases). The V and J ends lost 3 bases and 1 base respectively, with 14 bases between them. This CDR3 contains 16 residues. From germline, CDR1 is SGHDN and CDR2 FVKESK. This chain's CDR3 is CASSQRGLVGTDTQYF. DNA of the CDR3: TGTGCCAGCAGCCAGCGGGGGCTGGTCGGCACAGATACGCAGTATTTT. Looking up the rest from reference TRBV14 and TRBJ2-3 gives the full variable domain: EAGVTQFPSHSVIEKGQTVTLRCDPISGHDNLYWYRRVMGKEIKFLLHFVKESKQDESGMPNNRFLAERTGGTYSTLKVQPAELEDSGVYFCASSQRGLVGTDTQYFGPGTRLTVL.

On this clonotype itself: An end of the junction does not agree with germline; a read error may underlie this. The V and J genes are TRBV4-1 and TRBJ2-1, with 14 bases matching TRBD2. Germline CDR1 reads MGHRA; CDR2 reads YSYEKL. The CDR3 is made up of 16 amino acids. In DNA form, the CDR3 reads TGCACCAGCGGCCCAAGGACTAGCGGGAGGAGCAATGAGCAGTTCTTC. This gives the protein CTSGPRTSGRSNEQFF.